What follows are 26 T cell receptor beta chains derived from one specimen sequenced in a study of blood T cell repertoires in COVID-19. Sequencing was performed with immunoSEQ multiplex PCR; in TCRdb, only in-frame clones are kept and a portion is missing. This table has roughly 190,000 clones, approximately 91% appearing once. Sequenced sample: peripheral blood. All receptors come from a woman between 40 and 55 years old who had recovered from COVID-19.

The V call is TRBV19, the J call TRBJ1-5; D uncertain. Germline V gene data show CDR1 as LNHDA and CDR2 as SQIVND (reference sequence). Trimming cost V 1 base and J 5 bases, with 9 bases left between them. The CDR3 consists of 14 residues. DNA of the CDR3: TGTGCCAGTAGTATAGTCCAAGGAGATCAGCCCCAGCATTTT. Protein sequence: CASSIVQGDQPQHF.

The J gene is TRBJ1-6, the V gene TRBV18; no clear D gene. The CDR3 is 15 residues long. Germline V CDR1 and CDR2: KGHSH, LQKENI. The V end was cut by 6 bases, the J end by 8 bases, with 17 bases between. Written as DNA, the CDR3 is TGTGCCAGCTCCTTAGTACAAGGACTGGATTCACCCCTCCACTTT. It codes for CASSLVQGLDSPLHF.

This sequence joins TRBV5-4 and TRBJ1-6, with D perhaps TRBD1 (5 bases). With 0 bases removed from V and 5 bases from J, the gap between germline ends came to 12 bases. The V gene's germline CDR1 is SGHNT and CDR2 YYREEE (reference sequence). The CDR3 is 16 residues long. The DNA of the CDR3 is TGTGCCAGCAGCTTGGGGCCGGCAGGGAATAATTCACCCCTCCACTTT. The encoded protein is CASSLGPAGNNSPLHF.

This rearrangement joins TRBV25-1 to TRBJ2-7, with 10 nucleotides matching TRBD1. Germline V gene lookup returns CDR1 MGHDK and CDR2 SYGVNS. The ends lost 3 bases at V and 4 bases at J; junction bases unmatched: 9. The CDR3 length is 16 residues. CDR3 in DNA: TGTGCCAGCAGTGACCGTGACAGGGGGCGGGCTTACGAGCAGTACTTC. It encodes CASSDRDRGRAYEQYF.

The rearrangement links TRBV7-3 to TRBJ2-3, with 7 bases matching TRBD2. In germline, CDR1 is SGHTA, CDR2 FQGTGA. Trimming took 5 bases from V and 4 from J; bases not matched to a gene: 9. This CDR3 contains 15 residues. This chain's CDR3 is CASSPGLGVADTQYF. The DNA of the CDR3 is TGTGCCAGCAGCCCAGGACTAGGGGTAGCAGATACGCAGTATTTT. Full variable domain (missing parts from reference TRBV7-3 and TRBJ2-3): GAGVSQTPSNKVTEKGKYVELRCDPISGHTALYWYRQSLGQGPEFLIYFQGTGAADDSGLPNDRFFAVRPEGSVSTLKIQRTERGDSAVYLCASSPGLGVADTQYFGPGTRLTVL.

This chain links TRBV30 with TRBJ2-2, with 11 bases identical to TRBD1. This CDR3 spans 15 amino acids. Germline loops: CDR1 GTSNPN, CDR2 SVGIG (reference sequence). J lost 8 bases, V lost 5 bases, and 10 bases had no gene match. The CDR3 nucleotides are TGTGCCTGGGAGACCTTGGACAGGGGGCCGGGGGAGCTGTTTTTT. This sequence encodes CAWETLDRGPGELFF.

In its sample, this clone was seen once. This chain connects TRBV28 to TRBJ2-2, with 9 bases lining up with TRBD1. Germline-derived CDR1 and CDR2 are MDHEN and SYDVKM. This CDR3 has 16 residues. Germline trimming cut 3 bases from V and 6 bases from J; bases unmatched to any gene: 8. The CDR3 spells CASSFGTGGHPGELFF. DNA of the CDR3: TGTGCCAGCAGTTTTGGTACAGGGGGCCATCCCGGGGAGCTGTTTTTT.

There are a few counts of this clone. The chain recombines TRBV27 with TRBJ1-1; D possibly corresponds to TRBD1 (5 bases). There are 14 residues in the CDR3. The germline CDR1 and CDR2 sequences are MNHEY and SMNVEV (reference sequence). Trimming cost V 1 base and J 11 bases, with 17 bases left between them. CDR3 sequence: CASSLFGGTMEAFF. The CDR3 DNA follows: TGTGCCAGCAGTTTATTCGGGGGTACCATGGAGGCTTTCTTT.

The chain has TRBV7-3 and TRBJ2-7; 9 positions agree with TRBD1. This CDR3 contains 15 residues. The V and J ends lost 1 base and 3 bases, in that order; junction bases with no gene match: 4. From germline, CDR1 is SGHTA and CDR2 FQGTGA. The CDR3 DNA reads TGTGCCAGCAGCTTAAAGACAGGGGGGAACTACGAGCAGTACTTC. It codes for CASSLKTGGNYEQYF.

The V call is TRBV5-4, the J call TRBJ2-3, with TRBD2 matching 11 bases. V was pared by 3 bases and J by 4 bases, with 4 bases of the junction left unmatched. The CDR3 covers 15 residues. Germline CDR1 is SGHNT and CDR2 is YYREEE (reference sequence). As DNA, the CDR3 is TGTGCCAGCAGCTCTAGCGGGAGGCACCCAGATACGCAGTATTTT. It encodes CASSSSGRHPDTQYF.

The chain uses TRBV11-2 and TRBJ2-1; D may be TRBD2 (5 bases). V lost 1 base and J 1 base, leaving 8 bases between the germline ends. The germline gives CDR1 SGHAT, CDR2 FQNNGV. This CDR3 region has 15 residues. The CDR3 reads CASSLAGWSYNEQFF. As DNA, the CDR3 is TGTGCCAGCAGCTTAGCGGGATGGTCCTACAATGAGCAGTTCTTC.

CDR3 sequence: CASSDLDPGNQPQHF. CDR3 sequence (DNA): TGTGCCAGCAGTGACCTGGATCCCGGGAATCAGCCCCAGCATTTT. The chain employs TRBV6-4 and TRBJ1-5; D is uncertain. The CDR3 length is 15 residues. Trimming stripped 2 bases from V and 4 bases from J, with 12 bases between. Germline CDR1 MRHNA, CDR2 SNTAGT.

The chain employs TRBV28 and TRBJ1-2; D ambiguous. The V gene's germline CDR1 is MDHEN and CDR2 SYDVKM. The CDR3 extends over 12 amino acids. Trimming cost V 5 bases and J 4 bases, with 8 bases left between them. The CDR3 here is CASSIISYGYTF. The CDR3 bases are TGTGCCAGCAGTATTATCTCCTATGGCTACACCTTC.

The chain couples TRBV18 to TRBJ2-3; D is perhaps TRBD1 (5 bases). The CDR3 spans 16 residues. V lost 3 bases and J lost 4, with 17 bases in between. CDR1 and CDR2 (germline): KGHSH, LQKENI. The CDR3 here is CASSPIGAWPPDTQYF. CDR3 nucleotide sequence: TGTGCCAGCTCACCCATTGGGGCGTGGCCCCCAGATACGCAGTATTTT.

The rearrangement links TRBV12-3 or TRBV12-4 to TRBJ1-1; D gene unclear. This CDR3 has 13 residues. The V and J ends lost 3 bases and 7 bases respectively, with 12 bases between them. The CDR3 DNA follows: TGTGCCAGCAGTTTTGCAGGCAATCGTGAAGCTTTCTTT. It encodes CASSFAGNREAFF.

This clone appeared a few times. The V call is TRBV30, the J call TRBJ2-3; weak D call: TRBD2 (7 bases). The CDR3 consists of 15 residues. The germline gives CDR1 GTSNPN, CDR2 SVGIG (reference sequence). V lost 0 bases and J lost 4, with 14 bases in between. The CDR3 coding sequence is TGTGCCTGGAGTGTGTGGGGGGGCGTGTCAGATACGCAGTATTTT. Its protein is CAWSVWGGVSDTQYF.

With regard to this clone: This sample includes further DNA sequences coding for the same CDR3. V usage is TRBV9 and J usage is TRBJ2-7; 9 bases match TRBD2. V shed 0 bases, J shed 4 bases, and the junction held 5 bases outside the gene matches. The germline V gene has CDR1 SGDLS and CDR2 YYNGEE. The CDR3 is 15 amino acids. The CDR3, as DNA: TGTGCCAGCAGCGTAGGAGGCGGGAGGGCTTACGAGCAGTACTTC. Its protein product is CASSVGGGRAYEQYF.

The CDR3 reads CASSLMGPEAFF. CDR3 bases: TGTGCCAGCAGCTTAATGGGGCCTGAAGCTTTCTTT. J is TRBJ1-1 and V is TRBV7-2; possibly TRBD1 for D (5 bases). Trimming shortened V by 2 bases and J by 6 bases, and 7 bases separated the two germline ends. The length of the CDR3 is 12 residues. The germline gives CDR1 SGHTA, CDR2 FQGNSA.

The rearrangement uses TRBV6-6 and TRBJ1-2, with 9 nucleotides matching TRBD1. J was trimmed by 4 bases and V by 7 bases; bases with no gene match: 7. Germline V lookup: CDR1 MNHNY, CDR2 SVGAGI (reference sequence). The CDR3 is made up of 14 amino acids. CDR3 sequence: CASNNRGLSYGYTF. The DNA of the CDR3 is TGTGCCAGCAATAACAGGGGGCTTAGCTATGGCTACACCTTC.

This rearrangement joins TRBV12-3 or TRBV12-4 to TRBJ2-3; 7 bases fit TRBD2. Trimming removed 5 bases from V and 9 bases from J; junction bases left unmatched: 5. This CDR3 is 12 amino acids long. The CDR3 region is CASSLAGATQYF. Written as DNA, the CDR3 is TGTGCCAGCAGTCTTGCGGGAGCGACGCAGTATTTT.

The chain employs TRBV28 and TRBJ2-3; D perhaps matches TRBD2 (5 bases). In germline, CDR1 is MDHEN, CDR2 SYDVKM. CDR3 size: 15 residues. V dropped 2 bases and J dropped 2 bases, with 11 bases sitting between them. The CDR3 coding sequence is TGTGCCAGCAGTTTAAGCCGGGGAAACACAGATACGCAGTATTTT. It codes for CASSLSRGNTDTQYF.

The chain uses TRBV6-5 and TRBJ2-1, with 8 bases identical to TRBD2. The V segment lost 3 bases and the J segment 4 bases; nucleotides outside the gene matches: 8. This CDR3 has 16 residues. Germline V gene sequence: CDR1 MNHEY, CDR2 SVGAGI. The CDR3 nucleotides read TGTGCCAGCAGTTATTCATGGCGGGGGGTATACAATGAGCAGTTCTTC. It specifies CASSYSWRGVYNEQFF.

The V and J genes are TRBV2 and TRBJ1-1; D may be TRBD1 (5 bases). Germline V gene lookup returns CDR1 SNHLY and CDR2 FYNNEI. The CDR3 sequence is 14 residues long. V lost 6 bases and J lost 1, with 12 bases in between. The CDR3 region is CASSKVRGNTEAFF. The CDR3 bases are TGTGCCAGCAGCAAAGTAAGGGGGAACACTGAAGCTTTCTTT.

V gene TRBV11-1 combines with J gene TRBJ2-3; 13 positions match TRBD2. This CDR3 comprises 16 residues. The V segment lost 3 bases and the J segment 2 bases; nucleotides outside the gene matches: 2. Per the germline V gene, CDR1 is SGHAT and CDR2 is FQDESV (reference sequence). Here the CDR3 reads CASSFTSGRATDTQYF. The CDR3 DNA reads as TGTGCCAGCAGCTTTACTAGCGGGAGGGCCACAGATACGCAGTATTTT. Together with reference TRBV11-1 and TRBJ2-3, the CDR3 gives the full variable domain: EAEVAQSPRYKITEKSQAVAFWCDPISGHATLYWYRQILGQGPELLVQFQDESVVDDSQLPKDRFSAERLKGVDSTLKIQPAELGDSAMYLCASSFTSGRATDTQYFGPGTRLTVL.

Only one count was recorded for this clone. This chain links TRBV12-5 with TRBJ1-4; tentative D call: TRBD1 (5 bases). Germline V gene data show CDR1 as LGHNT and CDR2 as FRNRAP. The CDR3 is 15 amino acids. V shed 6 bases and J shed 2 bases, with 13 bases lying between them. The CDR3 region has the DNA TGTGCTAGTGGCTCGCGTGGGGCGACTAATGAAAAACTGTTTTTT. Its protein is CASGSRGATNEKLFF.

The chain uses TRBV10-1 and TRBJ2-7, with D possibly matching TRBD2 (6 bases). Germline CDR1 WNHNN, CDR2 SYGVQD (reference sequence). Trimming pared 8 bases from V and 3 bases from J, leaving 17 bases between. The CDR3 has 14 amino acids. The CDR3 loop reads CASGRELAIYEQYF. In nucleotides, the CDR3 is TGCGCCAGCGGGCGGGAACTAGCCATCTACGAGCAGTACTTC.